Below, 20 T cell receptor beta chains from the same sample are listed, as sequenced in a study of blood T cell repertoires in COVID-19. The protocol was immunoSEQ multiplex PCR, while the TCRdb copy is restricted to in-frame clones and leaves out a portion. The table lists roughly 570,000 clones, approximately 91% of them singletons. Sample: peripheral blood. The receptors derive from a woman aged 50 to 60 with COVID-19, enrolled during active disease.

This clone was counted once. This chain connects TRBV5-1 to TRBJ2-1; 9 nucleotides line up with TRBD2. Trimming took 0 bases from V and 2 from J; bases not matched to a gene: 3. Germline loops: CDR1 SGHRS, CDR2 YFSETQ. The length of the CDR3 is 16 residues. The CDR3 here is CASSLAAGGAYNEQFF. The CDR3 nucleotides read TGCGCCAGCAGCTTGGCGGCGGGGGGGGCCTACAATGAGCAGTTCTTC.

The chain links TRBV2 to TRBJ2-7, with D possibly being TRBD2 (5 bases). Germline V gene lookup returns CDR1 SNHLY and CDR2 FYNNEI. This CDR3 has 16 amino acids. V lost 2 bases and J 7 bases, leaving 21 bases between the germline ends. The DNA for the CDR3 is TGTGCCAGCAGTGAATTCTCCCCCAGCGGTCTAGGGGAGCAGTACTTC. This translates into CASSEFSPSGLGEQYF. Supplemented by reference TRBV2 and TRBJ2-7, the full variable domain reads EPEVTQTPSHQVTQMGQEVILRCVPISNHLYFYWYRQILGQKVEFLVSFYNNEISEKSEIFDDQFSVERPDGSNFTLKIRSTKLEDSAMYFCASSEFSPSGLGEQYFGPGTRLTVT.

V usage is TRBV28 and J usage is TRBJ2-7; 11 nucleotides agree with TRBD2. CDR3 length equals 15 residues. The germline CDR1 and CDR2 sequences are MDHEN and SYDVKM. V gave up 6 bases and J gave up 3 bases; unmatched junction bases: 7. As DNA, the CDR3 is TGTGCCAGCAGGACCGGGACTAGCGGTTTCTACGAGCAGTACTTC. Encoded protein: CASRTGTSGFYEQYF.

This sequence joins TRBV6-5 and TRBJ1-5; maybe TRBD1 (5 bases). There are 14 residues in the CDR3. V gave up 0 bases and J gave up 9 bases, with 12 bases separating them. The germline gives CDR1 MNHEY, CDR2 SVGAGI. The CDR3 region is CASSYSPPGGPQHF. Here the CDR3 DNA reads TGTGCCAGCAGTTACTCCCCCCCCGGGGGGCCCCAGCATTTT.

V usage is TRBV3-1 (or the pseudogene TRBV3-2) and J usage is TRBJ2-1; 7 positions agree with TRBD2. CDR1 and CDR2 (germline): LGHDT, YNNKEL (reference sequence). With V trimmed by 4 bases and J by 7 bases, 4 bases remained unmatched. The CDR3 covers 13 residues. The CDR3 region is CASSLGGRNEQFF. DNA of the CDR3: TGTGCCAGCAGCCTCGGGGGGAGGAATGAGCAGTTCTTC.

The chain is built from TRBV5-1 and TRBJ2-3; 8 bases fit TRBD2. The trim removed 1 base at V and 4 bases at J, leaving 2 bases unmatched. The length of the CDR3 is 14 residues. In germline, CDR1 is SGHRS, CDR2 YFSETQ. CDR3 residues: CASSLSRGADTQYF. Here the CDR3 DNA reads TGCGCCAGCAGCTTGTCGCGGGGGGCAGATACGCAGTATTTT. The entire variable domain, with the rest obtained from reference TRBV5-1 and TRBJ2-3, is as follows: KAGVTQTPRYLIKTRGQQVTLSCSPISGHRSVSWYQQTPGQGLQFLFEYFSETQRNKGNFPGRFSGRQFSNSRSEMNVSTLELGDSALYLCASSLSRGADTQYFGPGTRLTVL.

The chain joins TRBV2 to TRBJ2-3; no reliable D call. This CDR3 has 14 amino acids. CDR1 and CDR2 from the germline V gene are SNHLY and FYNNEI. The V end lost 3 bases, the J end lost 2 bases, and 9 bases lay between the germline ends. The CDR3 loop is CASSEWPLTDTQYF. Written as DNA, the CDR3 is TGTGCCAGCAGTGAGTGGCCTCTCACAGATACGCAGTATTTT. The complete variable domain, with remaining parts taken from reference TRBV2 and TRBJ2-3, reads EPEVTQTPSHQVTQMGQEVILRCVPISNHLYFYWYRQILGQKVEFLVSFYNNEISEKSEIFDDQFSVERPDGSNFTLKIRSTKLEDSAMYFCASSEWPLTDTQYFGPGTRLTVL.

V usage is TRBV10-3 and J usage is TRBJ1-2, with 8 nucleotides matching TRBD1. The V gene's germline CDR1 is ENHRY and CDR2 SYGVKD. This CDR3 has 16 amino acids. Germline trimming cut 1 base from V and 4 bases from J; bases unmatched to any gene: 8. For the CDR3, the DNA is TGTGCCATCAGTGAGTACGGACAGGGCCAGGGCTATGGCTACACCTTC. Amino acids: CAISEYGQGQGYGYTF.

In DNA, the CDR3 is TGCAGCGTTGACACAGGTTCAGGGGGCTACACCTTC. It encodes CSVDTGSGGYTF. This rearrangement joins TRBV29-1 to TRBJ1-2; possible D gene TRBD1, 5 bases. V was clipped by 3 bases and J by 8 bases, with 13 bases between them. Germline V gives CDR1 SQVTM, CDR2 ANQGSEA. CDR3 size: 12 residues.

The chain recombines TRBV29-1 with TRBJ1-1; D might be TRBD1 (5 bases). The germline V gene encodes CDR1 SQVTM and CDR2 ANQGSEA. V lost 8 bases to trimming and J lost 1 base, with 11 bases between them. The CDR3 loop spans 12 amino acids. The CDR3 protein is CSSSQGNTEAFF. The CDR3, as DNA: TGCAGCTCCTCTCAGGGGAACACTGAAGCTTTCTTT. Drawing the rest from reference TRBV29-1 and TRBJ1-1, the complete variable domain is SAVISQKPSRDICQRGTSLTIQCQVDSQVTMMFWYRQQPGQSLTLIATANQGSEATYESGFVIDKFPISRPNLTFSTLTVSNMSPEDSSIYLCSSSQGNTEAFFGQGTRLTVV.

The chain has TRBV5-1 and TRBJ2-1; 10 bases are shared with TRBD1. J gave up 4 bases and V 4 bases, and 5 bases lay outside the gene matches. CDR1 SGHRS and CDR2 YFSETQ come from the germline V gene. The CDR3 is 15 amino acids. CDR3 sequence reads: CASSRGGQGYNEQFF. Here the CDR3 DNA reads TGCGCCAGCAGCCGAGGGGGACAGGGGTACAATGAGCAGTTCTTC.

V gene TRBV20-1 combines with J gene TRBJ1-4; D is ambiguous. CDR3 length equals 10 residues. With 5 bases removed from V and 5 bases from J, the gap between germline ends came to 3 bases. The germline V gene has CDR1 DFQATT and CDR2 SNEGSKA (reference sequence). The DNA of the CDR3 is TGCAGTGCTTCGAATGAAAAACTGTTTTTT. Protein: CSASNEKLFF.

The genes are TRBV9 and TRBJ2-2; perhaps TRBD2 as D (6 bases). The V and J ends lost 4 bases and 5 bases respectively, with 9 bases between them. The V gene's germline CDR1 is SGDLS and CDR2 YYNGEE. The CDR3 runs 13 residues. The CDR3 sequence is CASSPDYTGELFF. The CDR3 nucleotides read TGTGCCAGCAGCCCGGACTATACCGGGGAGCTGTTTTTT. Combining the CDR3 with reference TRBV9 and TRBJ2-2 gives the whole variable domain DSGVTQTPKHLITATGQRVTLRCSPRSGDLSVYWYQQSLDQGLQFLIQYYNGEERAKGNILERFSAQQFPDLHSELNLSSLELGDSALYFCASSPDYTGELFFGEGSRLTVL.

This clone showed up just once. Germline and junction disagree at one end, which may indicate a read error. V and J are TRBV6-5 and TRBJ2-1, with D perhaps TRBD2 (7 bases). The CDR3 extends over 11 amino acids. The germline CDR1 and CDR2 sequences are MNHEY and SVGAGI. The CDR3, as DNA: TGTGCCAGCAGTTACGCGGGGGCCACCCTCTTC. This codes for CASSYAGATLF.

This clone was recorded only once. This same CDR3 is encoded by further DNA sequences in the sample. The chain couples TRBV6-5 to TRBJ1-6, with TRBD1 matching over 8 bases. The CDR3 sequence is 14 residues long. Trimming removed 5 bases from V and 9 bases from J; junction bases left unmatched: 6. Germline loops: CDR1 MNHEY, CDR2 SVGAGI. This CDR3 is CASSPDRVGSPLHF. As DNA, the CDR3 is TGTGCCAGCAGTCCGGACAGGGTTGGTTCACCCCTCCACTTT.

The V and J genes are TRBV9 and TRBJ1-1, with D maybe TRBD1 (5 bases). V lost 4 bases, J lost 5 bases, and 15 bases lay in between. The CDR3 totals 14 residues. CDR1 SGDLS and CDR2 YYNGEE come from the germline V gene. The CDR3 nucleotides read TGTGCCAGCAGCCCCTGGGGGGGGATAACTGAAGCTTTCTTT. It specifies CASSPWGGITEAFF.

Worth noting for this clone: One junction end does not reproduce the germline sequence, and a read error may be involved. The chain links TRBV3-1 (or the pseudogene TRBV3-2) to TRBJ2-2; D not resolved. The CDR3 length is 15 residues. Germline V lookup: CDR1 LGHDT, CDR2 YNNKEL (reference sequence). The CDR3 spells CASRQGRANTGELFF. The CDR3 DNA follows: TGTGCCAGCAGGCAAGGACGGGCGAACACCGGGGAGCTGTTTTTT.

Turning to this clone: Other DNA sequences in this specimen translate into the identical CDR3. The rearrangement uses TRBV12-3 or TRBV12-4 and TRBJ1-1, with TRBD1 identical over 8 bases. Trimming took 8 bases from V and 1 from J; bases not matched to a gene: 3. The CDR3 has 13 amino acids. The CDR3 here is CASRGQGNTEAFF. The CDR3 region has the DNA TGTGCCAGCCGAGGACAGGGGAACACTGAAGCTTTCTTT.

The rearrangement uses TRBV29-1 and TRBJ1-5, with TRBD1 as a possible D gene (5 bases). V was shortened by 1 base and J by 6 bases, with 10 bases between the two germline ends. Germline loops: CDR1 SQVTM, CDR2 ANQGSEA. The CDR3 loop spans 13 amino acids. The CDR3, as DNA: TGCAGCGTTGAAGCAGGGTCGGGTCAGCCCCAGCATTTT. As protein: CSVEAGSGQPQHF.

The V and J genes are TRBV5-4 and TRBJ2-2, with D hard to call. The germline V and J ends were trimmed by 4 bases and 2 bases, with 3 bases remaining between them. This CDR3 has 12 residues. Germline lookup yields CDR1 SGHNT and CDR2 YYREEE (reference sequence). The CDR3 region has the DNA TGTGCCAGCAGCCAAAACACCGGGGAGCTGTTTTTT. Translation gives CASSQNTGELFF.